Shown below are 6 T cell receptor beta chains from a single sample sequenced in a study of blood T cell repertoires in COVID-19. Clones were sequenced by immunoSEQ multiplex PCR, and TCRdb holds only the in-frame ones, with some missing. The table has 250,000 to 350,000 clones, over 75% seen once. The sequencing input was peripheral blood. The receptor source for this set is a woman aged 50 to 60 with active or convalescent COVID-19.

V and J are TRBV6-2 or TRBV6-3 and TRBJ1-2; D call uncertain. The CDR3 length is 16 residues. Germline values: CDR1 MNHEY, CDR2 SVGEGT. V lost 0 bases and J 5 bases, leaving 16 bases between the germline ends. The CDR3 DNA follows: TGTGCCAGCAGTTACTCGATAAATGCAGGCCTTTATGGCTACACCTTC. Residues: CASSYSINAGLYGYTF.

The V call is TRBV5-6, the J call TRBJ1-5, with a weak D call TRBD1 (5 bases). Trimming left V 4 bases short and J 4 bases short, with 24 bases between. This CDR3 is 18 amino acids long. Looked up from germline, CDR1 is SGHDT and CDR2 is YYEEEE. CDR3 coding DNA: TGTGCCAGCAGCCCCTTCCCCCGCAGGGTCGTATCAAATCAGCCCCAGCATTTT. This codes for CASSPFPRRVVSNQPQHF.

The gene calls are TRBV29-1 and TRBJ1-4; 7 bases fit TRBD1. Trimming removed 7 bases from V and 5 bases from J; junction bases left unmatched: 7. The germline CDR1 and CDR2 sequences are SQVTM and ANQGSEA. This CDR3 has 13 amino acids. CDR3 amino acids: CSAATGSNEKLFF. DNA of the CDR3: TGCAGCGCCGCGACAGGGTCGAATGAAAAACTGTTTTTT.

V gene TRBV19 combines with J gene TRBJ1-5, with TRBD1 as a possible D gene (6 bases). The CDR3 covers 13 residues. Per the germline V gene, CDR1 is LNHDA and CDR2 is SQIVND (reference sequence). The V and J ends lost 6 bases and 4 bases respectively, with 10 bases between them. The CDR3 DNA sequence: TGTGCCAGTAGGGACAGAAAGAATCAGCCCCAGCATTTT. It yields the protein CASRDRKNQPQHF. The variable domain in full, with the rest retrieved from reference TRBV19 and TRBJ1-5, is DGGITQSPKYLFRKEGQNVTLSCEQNLNHDAMYWYRQDPGQGLRLIYYSQIVNDFQKGDIAEGYSVSREKKESFPLTVTSAQKNPTAFYLCASRDRKNQPQHFGDGTRLSIL.

The CDR3 spells CASSFSPGWGSYEQYF. In DNA form, the CDR3 reads TGCGCCAGCAGCTTCTCTCCGGGGTGGGGCTCCTACGAGCAGTACTTC. V is TRBV5-1 and J is TRBJ2-7; tentatively, D is TRBD2 (5 bases). Germline V lookup: CDR1 SGHRS, CDR2 YFSETQ. The CDR3 totals 16 residues. Trimming left V 2 bases short and J 0 bases short, with 15 bases between.

This sequence joins TRBV7-2 and TRBJ1-4; 7 bases fit TRBD1. V shed 5 bases, J shed 7 bases, and the junction held 4 bases outside the gene matches. Germline CDR1 and CDR2: SGHTA and FQGNSA. The CDR3 is 13 amino acids. The CDR3 DNA is TGTGCCAGCAGCCTCGGGACAGTTGAAAAACTGTTTTTT. Protein: CASSLGTVEKLFF.